The TCR beta chain under discussion was sequenced for a study of cytomegalovirus exposure and HLA in healthy donors. Here immunoSEQ multiplex PCR was the method, and the copy in TCRdb shows in-frame clones only, minus some. The sample has over 200,000 clones, less than 90% seen once. The CDR3 sequence is 15 residues long. V shed 5 bases and J shed 8 bases, with 19 bases lying between them. Germline lookup yields CDR1 MDHEN and CDR2 SYDVKM. V gene TRBV28 combines with J gene TRBJ2-1, with TRBD1 as a possible D gene (6 bases). This receptor was taken from a woman in her late teens or twenties in good health and CMV-seronegative. The material sequenced was PBMCs. The CDR3 sequence: CASSTVVVGGYEQFF. DNA of the CDR3: TGTGCCAGCAGTACCGTGGTAGTTGGGGGCTATGAGCAGTTCTTC.